This TCR beta chain was found in a study of identical twins. Study-level findings and limits: Out-of-frame beta sequences exhibited a weaker degree of excess twin sharing.

This clonotype was observed many times. Antigen unknown. There were only healthy Caucasians among the donors. Via MiXCR, TCRdb re-called the 5' RACE reads, giving one row per CDR3 protein. The data hold about 290,000 distinct CDR3 sequences, with roughly 9% observed a single time. The CDR3 runs 12 residues. Trimming left V 7 bases short and J 5 bases short, with 12 bases between. The germline gives CDR1 WSHSY, CDR2 SAAADI. These same data were also listed under a study on yellow fever vaccine responses in identical twins.

The V call is TRBV10-2, the J call TRBJ2-7, with D possibly being TRBD1 (5 bases). The receptor was derived from a woman younger than 30 in good health. The sample taken for sequencing was CD8+ T cells sorted from blood. CDR3 amino acids: CASTGARNEQYF. Here the CDR3 DNA reads TGCGCCAGCACTGGGGCGAGAAACGAGCAGTACTTC.